This T cell receptor (beta chain) was sequenced in a study of cytomegalovirus exposure and HLA in healthy donors. In the PCR, 60 Vbeta and 13 Jbeta primers were used. The method was immunoSEQ multiplex PCR; TCRdb's version includes in-frame clones alone and lacks a portion of them. Of 110,000 to 150,000 clones listed, roughly 62% were seen once; the top ten hold almost 4.5%. General study findings and limits: The study put under 200 TCR beta chains on its list as cytomegalovirus-associated.

The germline V gene encodes CDR1 SGHTA and CDR2 FQGTGA. This CDR3 has 17 amino acids. V was pared by 4 bases and J by 2 bases, with 7 bases of the junction left unmatched. About this clone: The antigen is unknown.

This chain links TRBV7-3 with TRBJ2-3; 12 nucleotides match TRBD2. Material: PBMCs. This receptor was obtained from a man between 60 and 75 years old in good health and CMV-seronegative. This CDR3 is CASSSLTSGRATDTQYF. CDR3 nucleotides: TGTGCCAGCAGCTCATTGACTAGCGGGAGAGCCACAGATACGCAGTATTTT.